This T cell receptor beta chain comes out of a study of cytomegalovirus exposure and HLA in healthy donors. Overall study context: Within an early data release were roughly 90 million unique TCRs drawn from HLA-typed donors. Study observations and caveats: An analysis done earlier found most TCR beta V segments productive about 87% or about 30% of the time. Listed as cytomegalovirus-associated were 164 TCR beta chains. For TCR beta chains, V- and J-gene trimming was later linked to a missense DCLRE1C variant.

Note on this clone: Its antigen is as yet unknown.

CDR3 length equals 15 residues. The germline gives CDR1 SGHTA, CDR2 FQGTGA. Losses at the gene ends were 2 bases for V and 6 bases for J; bases not matched to a gene: 4. Amplification used 60 Vbeta primers and 13 Jbeta primers. The assay was immunoSEQ multiplex PCR, and TCRdb's table has in-frame clones only and misses some. Here the sample spans about 180,000 clones, around 80% being singletons. Input material: PBMCs. The receptor comes from a man aged 40-49 years in good health and CMV-seronegative. This chain uses TRBV7-3 with TRBJ1-1, with 12 positions matching TRBD1. The CDR3 region is CASSLGTGGLAEAFF. The DNA for the CDR3 is TGTGCCAGCAGCTTAGGGACAGGGGGCCTGGCTGAAGCTTTCTTT.